These T cell receptor beta chains were read from a single sample in a study of blood T cell repertoires in COVID-19. Sequencing was performed with immunoSEQ multiplex PCR; in TCRdb, only in-frame clones are kept and a portion is missing. The table includes roughly 280,000 clones, 80% to 90% detected once. Input material: PBMCs or T cells enriched from blood (not recorded which). These receptors were collected from a woman younger than 35 who had recovered from COVID-19. Each CDR3 is given with its conserved first and last residue. Fields, in order: J gene, D gene, V gene, clone size, CDR3 protein, CDR3 DNA. D genes are given only for firm matches. Some rows mark clone size as missing; the rest say once, few, many or name a class of expanded clone.

TRBJ1-2 | - | TRBV28 | - | CASSDRIYGYTF | TGTGCCAGCAGCGACAGGATTTATGGCTACACCTTC
TRBJ1-2 | - | TRBV5-8 | once | CASSFGLGGFGYTF | TGTGCCAGCAGCTTTGGGCTGGGCGGGTTTGGCTACACCTTC
TRBJ1-2 | - | TRBV2 | - | CASESPSYGYTF | TGTGCCAGCGAGAGTCCGTCCTATGGCTACACCTTC
TRBJ2-3 | TRBD2 | TRBV7-9 | - | CASSLVGTTNTDTQYF | TGTGCCAGCAGCCTGGTAGGGACTACTAACACAGATACGCAGTATTTT
TRBJ2-5 | TRBD1 | TRBV6-5 | - | CASTRGLERQETQYF | TGTGCCAGCACAAGGGGGCTCGAAAGGCAAGAGACCCAGTACTTC
TRBJ2-7 | - | TRBV20-1 | - | CSASFPDGYEQYF | TGCAGTGCTAGTTTCCCAGATGGCTACGAGCAGTACTTC
TRBJ1-1 | - | TRBV10-1 | - | CASSVGGAVNTEAFF | TGCGCCAGCAGTGTCGGCGGGGCGGTGAACACTGAAGCTTTCTTT
TRBJ1-1 | - | TRBV19 | - | CASSSPGLNTEAFF | TGTGCCAGTAGTTCCCCAGGTCTGAACACTGAAGCTTTCTTT
TRBJ1-5 | - | TRBV11-2 | - | CASSLVHPRDQPQHF | TGTGCCAGCAGCCTCGTCCATCCTCGCGATCAGCCCCAGCATTTT
TRBJ1-4 | - | TRBV28 | - | CASSFEVPEKLFF | TGTGCCAGCAGTTTTGAGGTTCCTGAAAAACTGTTTTTT
TRBJ1-6 | - | TRBV5-1 | - | CASSLGGLRNSPLHF | TGCGCCAGCAGCTTGGGGGGGCTGCGCAATTCACCCCTCCACTTT
TRBJ1-2 | - | TRBV6-5 | - | CASSYGAGKYTF | TGTGCCAGCAGTTACGGGGCGGGGAAATACACCTTC
TRBJ2-3 | TRBD2 | TRBV7-8 | once | CASRSASGGATDTQYF | TGTGCCAGCAGGTCAGCTAGCGGGGGGGCAACAGATACGCAGTATTTT
TRBJ1-2 | - | TRBV24-1 | - | CATSDSRALYLVVGDGYTF | TGTGCCACCAGTGATTCCCGGGCCTTATACCTGGTTGTAGGGGATGGCTACACCTTC
TRBJ2-2 | - | TRBV9 | - | CASSDRTANTGELFF | TGTGCCAGCAGCGACCGGACAGCGAACACCGGGGAGCTGTTTTTT
TRBJ2-5 | - | TRBV5-1 | - | CASILEGQETQYF | TGCGCCAGCATCCTAGAAGGCCAAGAGACCCAGTACTTC
TRBJ2-5 | TRBD2 | TRBV11-2 | - | CASTGAGGGETQYF | TGTGCCAGCACCGGAGCGGGGGGAGGAGAGACCCAGTACTTC
TRBJ1-1 | - | TRBV11-2 | - | CASSLGGWTEAFF | TGTGCCAGCAGCTTGGGGGGGTGGACTGAAGCTTTCTTT
TRBJ2-7 | TRBD1 | TRBV7-3 | - | CASSRDRGYEQYF | TGTGCCAGCAGCCGCGACAGGGGCTACGAGCAGTACTTC
TRBJ2-7 | TRBD1 | TRBV4-2 | - | CASSQDRSSYEQYF | TGTGCCAGCAGCCAGGACAGGAGCTCCTACGAGCAGTACTTC
TRBJ1-3 | - | TRBV12-3/TRBV12-4 | - | CASSFEGNTIYF | TGTGCCAGCAGTTTCGAGGGAAACACCATATATTTT
TRBJ2-5 | - | TRBV30 | - | CAWRTGGETQYF | TGTGCCTGGAGGACTGGGGGGGAGACCCAGTACTTC
TRBJ2-5 | TRBD2 | TRBV3-1/TRBV3-2 | - | CASSPQPSGGETQYF | TGTGCCAGCAGCCCGCAGCCTAGCGGGGGAGAGACCCAGTACTTC
TRBJ1-2 | - | TRBV7-9 | - | CASSLLLGAGRQIAGYTF | TGTGCCAGCAGCTTACTCCTGGGTGCGGGGAGGCAGATAGCTGGCTACACCTTC
TRBJ2-6 | TRBD2 | TRBV19 | - | CASTDGGLAGVYSGANVLTF | TGTGCCAGTACAGACGGTGGACTAGCGGGGGTGTACTCTGGGGCCAACGTCCTGACTTTC
TRBJ1-1 | - | TRBV10-1 | - | CASSELSGANTEAFF | TGCGCCAGCAGTGAGTTGTCAGGGGCGAACACTGAAGCTTTCTTT
TRBJ2-1 | TRBD2 | TRBV7-2 | - | CASSLGLAGGQFF | TGTGCCAGCAGCTTAGGACTAGCGGGGGGTCAGTTCTTC
TRBJ1-1 | - | TRBV4-1 | - | CASSQGVNGVGEAFF | TGCGCCAGCAGCCAAGGGGTAAACGGGGTGGGTGAAGCTTTCTTT
TRBJ2-5 | TRBD2 | TRBV3-1/TRBV3-2 | - | CASSQDSLRGSGKTQYF | TGTGCCAGCAGCCAAGATAGTCTGCGGGGAAGCGGGAAGACCCAGTACTTC
TRBJ2-1 | TRBD2 | TRBV6-2/TRBV6-3 | - | CASSTPVGRGGYNEQFF | TGTGCCAGCAGTACTCCCGTTGGGCGGGGGGGTTACAATGAGCAGTTCTTC
TRBJ1-1 | TRBD1 | TRBV9 | - | CASKTGLNTEAFF | TGTGCCAGCAAGACAGGGTTAAACACTGAAGCTTTCTTT
TRBJ1-1 | - | TRBV19 | few | CASSAQVNTEAFF | TGTGCCAGTAGTGCCCAGGTGAACACTGAAGCTTTCTTT
TRBJ2-5 | TRBD1 | TRBV7-8 | - | CASSLSDRDQETQYF | TGTGCCAGCAGCCTATCAGACAGGGACCAAGAGACCCAGTACTTC
TRBJ2-1 | - | TRBV6-1 | - | CASSEQAATYNEQFF | TGTGCCAGCAGTGAACAAGCGGCAACCTACAATGAGCAGTTCTTC
TRBJ1-2 | - | TRBV6-4 | - | CASSPGGGDYGYTF | TGTGCCAGCAGTCCGGGAGGGGGTGACTATGGCTACACCTTC
TRBJ1-2 | TRBD1 | TRBV9 | - | CASSVGQGVYGYTF | TGTGCCAGCAGCGTCGGACAGGGGGTCTATGGCTACACCTTC
TRBJ2-7 | TRBD1 | TRBV7-8 | - | CASSLSRGLTYEQYF | TGTGCCAGCAGCTTAAGCAGGGGGCTAACCTACGAGCAGTACTTC
TRBJ2-1 | - | TRBV29-1 | - | CSVESPRRGEQFF | TGCAGCGTTGAATCACCCCGACGCGGTGAGCAGTTCTTC
TRBJ2-1 | TRBD2 | TRBV4-2 | - | CASSTSGTSGLEQFF | TGTGCCAGCAGCACCTCGGGAACTAGCGGATTAGAGCAGTTCTTC
TRBJ2-3 | TRBD1 | TRBV29-1 | - | CSVEGTGSTDTQYF | TGCAGCGTTGAGGGGACAGGGAGCACAGATACGCAGTATTTT
TRBJ2-5 | TRBD2 | TRBV19 | - | CASSTGRLAGGEAQYF | TGTGCCAGTAGTACAGGCAGACTAGCGGGGGGGGAGGCCCAGTACTTC
TRBJ1-1 | - | TRBV27 | - | CASIPEGNTEAFF | TGTGCCAGCATTCCAGAGGGGAACACTGAAGCTTTCTTT
TRBJ1-4 | - | TRBV20-1 | - | CSALGFEKLFF | TGCAGTGCTCTGGGCTTCGAAAAACTGTTTTTT
TRBJ2-7 | - | TRBV3-1/TRBV3-2 | - | CASSQDRFVGAYEQYF | TGTGCCAGCAGCCAAGATAGGTTTGTCGGGGCCTACGAGCAGTACTTC
TRBJ2-3 | - | TRBV28 | - | CASSLSRSTDTQYF | TGTGCCAGCAGTTTAAGTCGGAGCACAGATACGCAGTATTTT
TRBJ1-2 | TRBD1 | TRBV4-1 | - | CASSPAGQGNYGYTF | TGCGCCAGCAGCCCGGCTGGACAGGGGAACTATGGCTACACCTTC
TRBJ1-5 | - | TRBV11-3 | - | CASSSQGTEYYNQPQHF | TGTGCCAGCAGCTCCCAGGGGACGGAATACTACAATCAGCCCCAGCATTTT
TRBJ1-4 | - | TRBV4-1 | - | CASSQEQTDNEKLFF | TGCGCCAGCAGCCAGGAGCAGACAGACAATGAAAAACTGTTTTTT
TRBJ2-7 | - | TRBV11-3 | - | CASRTSKPLEQYF | TGTGCCAGCAGAACGTCTAAACCCCTCGAGCAGTACTTC
TRBJ2-3 | - | TRBV2 | - | CASSEALAEARNTQYF | TGTGCCAGCAGTGAAGCGCTTGCGGAAGCACGAAATACGCAGTATTTT
TRBJ1-2 | TRBD1 | TRBV30 | - | CAWRAQGVYGYTF | TGTGCCTGGAGGGCGCAGGGGGTCTATGGCTACACCTTC
TRBJ1-1 | TRBD1 | TRBV27 | - | CASSGQGLPNTEAFF | TGTGCCAGCAGTGGACAGGGCCTTCCGAACACTGAAGCTTTCTTT
TRBJ2-3 | - | TRBV5-6 | - | CASSLVGVGTQYF | TGTGCCAGCAGCCTCGTCGGGGTAGGTACGCAGTATTTT
TRBJ1-1 | TRBD1 | TRBV12-5 | - | CASGVSGGRTEAFF | TGTGCTAGTGGTGTTTCAGGGGGCCGGACTGAAGCTTTCTTT
TRBJ1-6 | - | TRBV19 | - | CATTGSAYNSPLHF | TGTGCCACCACAGGGAGCGCCTATAATTCACCCCTCCACTTT